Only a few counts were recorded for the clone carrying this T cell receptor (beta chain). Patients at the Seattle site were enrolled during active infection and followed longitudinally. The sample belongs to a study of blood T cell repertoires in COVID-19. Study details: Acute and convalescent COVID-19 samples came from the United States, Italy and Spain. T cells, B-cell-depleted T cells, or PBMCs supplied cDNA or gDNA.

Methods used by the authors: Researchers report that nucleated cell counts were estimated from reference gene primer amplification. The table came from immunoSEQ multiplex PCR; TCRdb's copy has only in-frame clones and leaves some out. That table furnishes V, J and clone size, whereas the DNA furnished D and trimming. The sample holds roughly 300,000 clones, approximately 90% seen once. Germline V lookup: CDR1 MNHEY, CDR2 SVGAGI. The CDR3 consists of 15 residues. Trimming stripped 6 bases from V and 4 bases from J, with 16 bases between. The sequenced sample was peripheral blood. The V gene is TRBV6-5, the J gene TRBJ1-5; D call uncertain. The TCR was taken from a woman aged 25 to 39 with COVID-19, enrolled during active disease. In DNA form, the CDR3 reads TGTGCCAGCAGCCATAGGCGAGGGAGAAATCAGCCCCAGCATTTT. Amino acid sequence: CASSHRRGRNQPQHF.